Presented here are 27 T cell receptor beta chains from one specimen sequenced in a study of blood T cell repertoires in COVID-19. Profiling relied on immunoSEQ multiplex PCR, and the TCRdb table lists in-frame clones only, not all of them. The data show 90,000 or so clones, approximately 88% seen once. The sequenced sample was peripheral blood. The receptor source for this set is a woman between 65 and 79 years old with acute or convalescent COVID-19.

V usage is TRBV19 and J usage is TRBJ2-7; 7 positions agree with TRBD1. Per the germline V gene, CDR1 is LNHDA and CDR2 is SQIVND (reference sequence). This CDR3 contains 13 residues. The J segment lost 3 bases and the V segment lost 9 bases, leaving 8 bases of the junction unmatched. CDR3 nucleotide sequence: TGTGCCAGCGCCCGGGACAGTGGCTACGAGCAGTACTTC. This gives the protein CASARDSGYEQYF. Filled out from reference TRBV19 and TRBJ2-7, the complete variable domain reads DGGITQSPKYLFRKEGQNVTLSCEQNLNHDAMYWYRQDPGQGLRLIYYSQIVNDFQKGDIAEGYSVSREKKESFPLTVTSAQKNPTAFYLCASARDSGYEQYFGPGTRLTVT.

The table lists this clone with a count of one. The gene calls are TRBV5-6 and TRBJ1-5; 9 nucleotides align to TRBD1. Trimming took 3 bases from V and 4 from J; bases not matched to a gene: 14. The germline gives CDR1 SGHDT, CDR2 YYEEEE. The CDR3 has 18 residues. For the CDR3, the DNA is TGTGCCAGCAGCTCAGGGGGTCGGGGACAGGGTAGGAATCAGCCCCAGCATTTT. Translating it yields CASSSGGRGQGRNQPQHF.

This CDR3 is CASSLGQGAGNTEAFF. The CDR3 bases are TGTGCCAGCAGCTTAGGACAGGGGGCTGGGAACACTGAAGCTTTCTTT. This chain connects TRBV11-2 to TRBJ1-1, with 10 bases matching TRBD1. V lost 1 base, J lost 1 base, and 3 bases stayed unmatched. CDR1 and CDR2 from the germline V gene are SGHAT and FQNNGV. The length of the CDR3 is 16 residues. The variable domain in full, with the rest retrieved from reference TRBV11-2 and TRBJ1-1, is EAGVAQSPRYKIIEKRQSVAFWCNPISGHATLYWYQQILGQGPKLLIQFQNNGVVDDSQLPKDRFSAERLKGVDSTLKIQPAKLEDSAVYLCASSLGQGAGNTEAFFGQGTRLTVV.

The chain joins TRBV5-1 to TRBJ2-6, with 11 bases identical to TRBD1. The CDR3 loop spans 17 amino acids. Germline trimming cut 7 bases from V and 3 bases from J; bases unmatched to any gene: 9. Germline CDR1 and CDR2: SGHRS and YFSETQ. CDR3 sequence: CASDRDRGYGGANVLTF. DNA for the CDR3: TGCGCCAGCGACCGGGACAGGGGGTATGGTGGGGCCAACGTCCTGACTTTC.

This clone appeared once. This chain joins TRBV3-1 (or the pseudogene TRBV3-2) and TRBJ1-6; a possible D gene is TRBD1 (5 bases). The germline V and J ends were trimmed by 3 bases and 9 bases, with 9 bases remaining between them. CDR3 size: 13 residues. Germline CDR1 is LGHDT and CDR2 is YNNKEL (reference sequence). CDR3 sequence reads: CASSQGLVSPLHF. CDR3 nucleotides: TGTGCCAGCAGCCAGGGGCTGGTTTCACCCCTCCACTTT.

This chain links TRBV18 with TRBJ2-7; tentatively, D is TRBD2 (5 bases). Germline loops: CDR1 KGHSH, CDR2 LQKENI. The CDR3 covers 14 residues. V was clipped by 2 bases and J by 0 bases, with 8 bases between them. The CDR3 is CASSPSGLSYEQYF. CDR3 bases: TGTGCCAGCTCACCAAGCGGCCTCTCCTACGAGCAGTACTTC.

This clone has just one count. The chain carries TRBV3-1 (or the pseudogene TRBV3-2) and TRBJ2-3; 12 nucleotides match TRBD2. Germline assignment: CDR1 LGHDT and CDR2 YNNKEL (reference sequence). Unmatched junction bases numbered 5, after V lost 1 base and J lost 0 bases. The CDR3 covers 18 residues. The CDR3 is CASSQGLAGAASTDTQYF. The CDR3 bases are TGTGCCAGCAGCCAAGGACTAGCGGGGGCCGCTAGCACAGATACGCAGTATTTT.

V usage is TRBV7-2 and J usage is TRBJ1-2, with D maybe TRBD1 (5 bases). Trimming removed 0 bases at V and 4 bases at J, with 15 bases between. The CDR3 runs to 16 residues. The germline CDR1 and CDR2 sequences are SGHTA and FQGNSA. The CDR3 DNA follows: TGTGCCAGCAGCTTAGCCCAGGGTCTTATGATCTATGGCTACACCTTC. It translates to CASSLAQGLMIYGYTF. The whole variable domain, remainder taken from reference TRBV7-2 and TRBJ1-2, is GAGVSQSPSNKVTEKGKDVELRCDPISGHTALYWYRQSLGQGLEFLIYFQGNSAPDKSGLPSDRFSAERTGGSVSTLTIQRTQQEDSAVYLCASSLAQGLMIYGYTFGSGTRLTVV.

The J gene is TRBJ1-2, the V gene TRBV5-1, with TRBD1 identical over 11 bases. Germline values: CDR1 SGHRS, CDR2 YFSETQ. The CDR3 contains 15 residues. V trimming: 5 bases; J trimming: 8 bases; junction bases outside the gene matches: 11. The CDR3 loop reads CASRSHPGQGVGYTF. The CDR3 nucleotides are TGCGCCAGCAGGTCACACCCGGGACAGGGGGTAGGCTACACCTTC.

The J gene is TRBJ2-6, the V gene TRBV7-8; 11 nucleotides align to TRBD1. This CDR3 is 17 amino acids long. Germline V gene sequence: CDR1 SGHVS, CDR2 FQNEAQ. Trimming took 3 bases from V and 2 from J; bases not matched to a gene: 3. The CDR3 loop reads CASSLDRGLTGANVLTF. As DNA, the CDR3 is TGTGCCAGCAGCTTGGACAGGGGGCTCACTGGGGCCAACGTCCTGACTTTC. The full variable domain, with the rest looked up from reference TRBV7-8 and TRBJ2-6, is GAGVSQSPRYKVAKRGQDVALRCDPISGHVSLFWYQQALGQGPEFLTYFQNEAQLDKSGLPSDRFFAERPEGSVSTLKIQRTQQEDSAVYLCASSLDRGLTGANVLTFGAGSRLTVL.

The chain is built from TRBV5-5 and TRBJ1-2, with a tentative D call TRBD1 (5 bases). V lost 0 bases and J lost 13, with 13 bases in between. Looked up from germline, CDR1 is SGHKS and CDR2 is YYEKEE (reference sequence). The CDR3 contains 12 residues. CDR3 sequence (DNA): TGTGCCAGCAGCTTGGCGACAGCTTGGGGCACCTTC. It codes for CASSLATAWGTF.

V usage is TRBV6-5 and J usage is TRBJ2-7; TRBD1 matches 7 bases. CDR1 is MNHEY, CDR2 SVGAGI, per germline. This CDR3 has 14 amino acids. The trim removed 7 bases at V and 0 bases at J, leaving 6 bases unmatched. The CDR3 protein is CASNLRDSSYEQYF. DNA for the CDR3: TGTGCCAGCAATTTAAGGGACAGCTCCTACGAGCAGTACTTC.

The chain joins TRBV5-1 to TRBJ2-3, with D possibly being TRBD2 (6 bases). The CDR3 extends over 16 amino acids. The germline V gene has CDR1 SGHRS and CDR2 YFSETQ. V lost 0 bases and J 2 bases, leaving 13 bases between the germline ends. The CDR3 nucleotides are TGCGCCAGCAGCTTGGCCGGTAGCGGCCTCACAGATACGCAGTATTTT. Its protein is CASSLAGSGLTDTQYF.

The chain employs TRBV6-4 and TRBJ2-3; 8 nucleotides align to TRBD2. The CDR3 length is 15 residues. Trimming at V came to 2 bases and at J to 2 bases, leaving 3 bases not matched to a gene. From germline, CDR1 is MRHNA and CDR2 SNTAGT. This chain's CDR3 is CASSDEAGATDTQYF. CDR3 nucleotides: TGTGCCAGCAGTGACGAAGCGGGGGCCACAGATACGCAGTATTTT.

The genes are TRBV24-1 and TRBJ2-1; perhaps TRBD2 as D (7 bases). Germline CDR1 and CDR2: KGHDR and SFDVKD. The CDR3 totals 15 residues. Trimming cost V 12 bases and J 12 bases, with 29 bases left between them. Written as DNA, the CDR3 is TGTGCCTCCTCCCCAGCGGGACAAGGGATGTATGTGCAGTTCTTC. Its protein is CASSPAGQGMYVQFF.

The CDR3 protein is CASSYRRGSATEAFF. The CDR3, as DNA: TGTGCCAGCAGCTACCGAAGGGGCTCGGCCACTGAAGCTTTCTTT. The V call is TRBV11-2, the J call TRBJ1-1; weak D call: TRBD1 (5 bases). The CDR3 covers 15 residues. Trimming left V 4 bases short and J 4 bases short, with 16 bases between. Germline CDR1 is SGHAT and CDR2 is FQNNGV.

The V gene is TRBV5-1, the J gene TRBJ2-7; tentative D call: TRBD1 (6 bases). CDR3 size: 14 residues. V was trimmed by 6 bases and J by 1 base, leaving 14 bases between them. Germline V gene lookup returns CDR1 SGHRS and CDR2 YFSETQ. Here the CDR3 reads CASKRTEASYEQYF. The CDR3 DNA is TGCGCCAGCAAACGGACAGAGGCGTCCTACGAGCAGTACTTC. The variable domain in full, with the rest retrieved from reference TRBV5-1 and TRBJ2-7, is KAGVTQTPRYLIKTRGQQVTLSCSPISGHRSVSWYQQTPGQGLQFLFEYFSETQRNKGNFPGRFSGRQFSNSRSEMNVSTLELGDSALYLCASKRTEASYEQYFGPGTRLTVT.

V and J are TRBV28 and TRBJ2-1; the match to TRBD2 covers 10 bases. The V and J ends lost 4 bases and 0 bases, in that order; junction bases with no gene match: 3. The CDR3 spans 16 residues. Germline V gene lookup returns CDR1 MDHEN and CDR2 SYDVKM. CDR3 sequence reads: CASSSRTSGSYNEQFF. The CDR3 DNA sequence: TGTGCCAGCAGTTCCCGGACTAGCGGCTCCTACAATGAGCAGTTCTTC.

This clone was observed once. V gene TRBV30 combines with J gene TRBJ1-3; no clear D. The CDR3 covers 13 residues. V lost 2 bases and J 3 bases, leaving 8 bases between the germline ends. Per the germline V gene, CDR1 is GTSNPN and CDR2 is SVGIG (reference sequence). The CDR3 DNA sequence: TGTGCCTGGAGTACCGGTGATGGAAACACCATATATTTT. Its protein is CAWSTGDGNTIYF.

The chain links TRBV27 to TRBJ2-3; D might be TRBD2 (5 bases). The V and J ends lost 2 bases and 5 bases respectively, with 11 bases between them. Germline CDR1 and CDR2: MNHEY and SMNVEV (reference sequence). This CDR3 is built from 14 residues. For the CDR3, the DNA is TGTGCCAGCAGTTTAGGGAGCAGTGTAGATACGCAGTATTTT. Translated, it gives CASSLGSSVDTQYF.

This clone was observed a single time. The chain combines TRBV3-1 (or the pseudogene TRBV3-2) with TRBJ2-3; 14 nucleotides line up with TRBD2. Germline loops: CDR1 LGHDT, CDR2 YNNKEL (reference sequence). The CDR3 totals 16 residues. V shed 4 bases and J 1 base; nucleotides not matched to a gene: 1. CDR3 sequence reads: CASSPGLAGGTDTQYF. CDR3 bases: TGTGCCAGCAGCCCGGGACTAGCGGGAGGCACAGATACGCAGTATTTT.

This chain connects TRBV5-4 to TRBJ1-3, with D tentatively TRBD1 (5 bases). CDR3 size: 15 residues. Germline CDR1 reads SGHNT; CDR2 reads YYREEE (reference sequence). Between the trimmed V and J ends, which lost 2 bases and 8 bases, there was a span of 17 bases. The CDR3 nucleotides are TGTGCCAGCAGCTTTTCTCAAAGGACAAACCACACCATATATTTT. Encoded protein: CASSFSQRTNHTIYF.

V gene TRBV5-1 combines with J gene TRBJ2-1; 12 nucleotides match TRBD2. CDR1 and CDR2 from the germline V gene are SGHRS and YFSETQ. The CDR3 is 15 amino acids. V lost 3 bases and J lost 5; bases outside the gene matches: 3. CDR3 region: CASSWTSGIHNEQFF. CDR3 nucleotide sequence: TGCGCCAGCAGCTGGACTAGCGGGATCCACAATGAGCAGTTCTTC. Complete variable domain (other parts from reference TRBV5-1 and TRBJ2-1): KAGVTQTPRYLIKTRGQQVTLSCSPISGHRSVSWYQQTPGQGLQFLFEYFSETQRNKGNFPGRFSGRQFSNSRSEMNVSTLELGDSALYLCASSWTSGIHNEQFFGPGTRLTVL.

This chain joins TRBV4-1 and TRBJ1-2; D not resolved. The V end was cut by 0 bases, the J end by 2 bases, with 7 bases between. The CDR3 has 14 residues. Germline V gene sequence: CDR1 MGHRA, CDR2 YSYEKL. CDR3 coding DNA: TGCGCCAGCAGCCAAGAGATGGGCAACTATGGCTACACCTTC. Protein sequence: CASSQEMGNYGYTF.

This sequence joins TRBV5-1 and TRBJ1-4; 9 bases map to TRBD1. CDR3 length: 16 amino acids. J lost 1 base, V lost 4 bases, and 5 bases had no gene match. Looked up from germline, CDR1 is SGHRS and CDR2 is YFSETQ. The CDR3 DNA is TGCGCCAGCAGCACTACGGACAGGGGAACTAATGAAAAACTGTTTTTT. This translates into CASSTTDRGTNEKLFF.

The chain recombines TRBV5-1 with TRBJ2-7; possibly TRBD2 for D (7 bases). Germline V gives CDR1 SGHRS, CDR2 YFSETQ. This CDR3 contains 14 residues. V shed 0 bases and J shed 3 bases, with 10 bases lying between them. The CDR3 here is CASSLGGGGYEQYV. The CDR3 nucleotides read TGCGCCAGCAGCTTGGGCGGGGGCGGCTACGAGCAGTACGTC.

The chain links TRBV5-3 to TRBJ1-2, with TRBD1 matching over 8 bases. TRBV5-3 is an ORF; its function is uncertain. The CDR3 has 16 amino acids. V shed 4 bases and J 5 bases; nucleotides not matched to a gene: 13. CDR3 bases: TGTGCCAGAAGCGGAGGTCCGACAGGGGATACTTATGGCTACACCTTC. This gives the protein CARSGGPTGDTYGYTF.